Described below is a single TCR beta chain sequence and its context. Its specific antigen is unknown. No base qualities exist here, and no much larger clone lies one base off it. These data originate in a study of shared clonotypes between healthy human individuals (dated by TCRdb to 2019 to 2021). Background for the entire study: The cohort included a few men and a couple of women between 18 and 49 years of age. Between about 0.85 and 8.9 billion PBMCs per donor were obtained by leukapheresis. Libraries were prepared and TCR repertoires were sequenced by different laboratories using diverse techniques, in order to increase sequencing depth and limit assay-specific biases. The study deeply sequenced blood TCR repertoires of several healthy adults to estimate repertoire size and the extent of clonotype sharing between individuals. Study-level results and caveats: Because the study included a small number of donors, the genetic and exposure-history diversity represented was limited. Pairwise subsampling led to the expectation that sequencing depth would affect the degree of clonotype sharing among donors. Sampling was restricted to blood, and TCR repertoires in tissues likely differ from the TCR repertoires found in blood.

At the junction V is shortened by 4 bases and J by 4 bases, with 13 bases in between. The germline V gene yields SGHDN for CDR1 and FVKESK for CDR2. The CDR3 goes from the cysteine to the phenylalanine over 14 residues. Just CDR3 DNA is preserved here, 42 bases in frame from base 1. Healthy HIV-negative adults with no recently reported acute infections or vaccinations were included as donors. Only Caucasian adults living in Nashville, Tennessee, USA were represented among the donors. For unsorted samples, 75 million to 90 million PBMCs were counted, and genomic DNA was extracted using the QIAamp DNA Blood Mini kit. Blood was collected by leukapheresis, and PBMCs were isolated by Ficoll-Histopaque density gradient centrifugation and then cryopreserved in liquid nitrogen vapor phase. Using the deep immunoSEQ assay, multiplex PCR amplified TCR CDR3 regions from genomic DNA. Extracted genomic DNA from each cell subset was distributed evenly across all wells of several immunoSEQ 96-well plates, and each plate was treated as a replicate. For unsorted PBMC, 250 to 300 ng of genomic DNA, equivalent to roughly 30,000 T cell genomes, went into each replicate PCR. Ten immunoSEQ deep assay plates were used to sequence the unsorted PBMC genomic DNA. Purified libraries were quantified with a Qubit 3.0 fluorometer, sized on a Bioanalyzer 2100, and re-quantified with the KAPA Library Quantification kit. Every immunoSEQ 96-well plate was sequenced on a dedicated single-read 150-cycle Illumina NextSeq 550 flow cell. On the study's bioinformatics: Because the immunoSEQ output held only junctional sequences and lacked quality scores, the filtering could not match the filtering applied to full-length reads. Sequences were annotated with PyIR, a Python wrapper for IgBLAST v1.9, using IMGT germline references to assign V/J genes and CDR3. Reads with weak V/J assignments (E-value above 1e-6), missing CDR3, stop codons, out-of-frame junctions, or ambiguous translated residues were removed. A V3J clonotype was defined by an identical inferred V gene, J gene, and CDR3 amino acid sequence. Percentage overlap between repertoires was calculated by dividing the number of shared unique clonotypes by the size of the smaller repertoire. RTK rarefaction, the Chao1 estimator, and Recon v2.1 estimates of unobserved clonotypes were used to assess repertoire richness. TCRdb took this table from immuneACCESS and kept in-frame rearrangements with V and J called. Such tables lack part of the clones; where checked against another copy, unresolved V genes explain under half of the gap, and the rest is unexplained. The DNA was the basis for D and trimming; V, J and clone size are from that table. The sample contains fewer than 600,000 clones, around 75% of them found a single time. Less than 15% of the sample lies in the top ten.

This TCR derives from a woman in her thirties or forties in good health. Some clones in this sample may be carry-over from other donors' samples. The specimen sequenced was PBMCs. The V and J segments used are TRBV14 and TRBJ1-2; TRBD1 could be the D gene, as 6 bases match. Read as DNA, the sequence is TGTGCCAGCAGCCCGAGGGACAAGATCTATGGCTACACCTTC. This codes for CASSPRDKIYGYTF.